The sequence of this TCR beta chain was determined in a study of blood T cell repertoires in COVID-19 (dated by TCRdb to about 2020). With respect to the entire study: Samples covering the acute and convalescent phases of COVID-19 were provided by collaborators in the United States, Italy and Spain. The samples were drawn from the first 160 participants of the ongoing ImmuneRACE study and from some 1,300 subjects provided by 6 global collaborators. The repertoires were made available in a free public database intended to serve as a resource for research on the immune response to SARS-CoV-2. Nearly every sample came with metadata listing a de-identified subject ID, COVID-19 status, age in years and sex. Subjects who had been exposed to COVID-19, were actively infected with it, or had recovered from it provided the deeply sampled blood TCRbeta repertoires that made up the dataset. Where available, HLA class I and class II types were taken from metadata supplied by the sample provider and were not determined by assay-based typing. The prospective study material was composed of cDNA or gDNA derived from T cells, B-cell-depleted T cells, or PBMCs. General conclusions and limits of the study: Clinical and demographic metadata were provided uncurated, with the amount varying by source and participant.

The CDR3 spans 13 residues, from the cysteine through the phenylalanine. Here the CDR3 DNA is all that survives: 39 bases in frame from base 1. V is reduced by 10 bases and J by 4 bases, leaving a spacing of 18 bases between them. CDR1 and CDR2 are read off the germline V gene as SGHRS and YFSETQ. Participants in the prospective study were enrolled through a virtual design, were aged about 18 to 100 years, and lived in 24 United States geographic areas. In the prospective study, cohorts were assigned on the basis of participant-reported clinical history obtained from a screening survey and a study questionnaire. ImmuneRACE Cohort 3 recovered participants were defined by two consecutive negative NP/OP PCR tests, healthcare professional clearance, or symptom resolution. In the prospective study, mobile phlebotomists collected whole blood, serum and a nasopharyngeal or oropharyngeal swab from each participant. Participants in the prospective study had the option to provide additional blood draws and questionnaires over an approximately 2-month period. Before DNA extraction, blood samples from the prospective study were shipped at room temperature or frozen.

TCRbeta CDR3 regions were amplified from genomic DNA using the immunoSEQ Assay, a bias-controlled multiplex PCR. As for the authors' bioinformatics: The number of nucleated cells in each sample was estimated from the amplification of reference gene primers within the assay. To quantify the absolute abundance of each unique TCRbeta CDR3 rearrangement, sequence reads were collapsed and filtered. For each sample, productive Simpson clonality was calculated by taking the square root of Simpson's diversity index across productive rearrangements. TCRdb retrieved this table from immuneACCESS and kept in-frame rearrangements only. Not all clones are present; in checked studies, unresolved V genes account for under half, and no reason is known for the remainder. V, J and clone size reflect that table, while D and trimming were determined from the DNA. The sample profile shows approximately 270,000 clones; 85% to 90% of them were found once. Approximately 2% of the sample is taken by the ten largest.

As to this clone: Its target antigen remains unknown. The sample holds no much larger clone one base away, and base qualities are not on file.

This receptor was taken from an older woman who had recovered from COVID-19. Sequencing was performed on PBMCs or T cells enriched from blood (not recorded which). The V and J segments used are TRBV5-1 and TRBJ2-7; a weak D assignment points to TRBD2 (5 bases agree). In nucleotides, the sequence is TGCGCCTGTGCAAGGACTGATAAGTACGAGCAGTACTTC. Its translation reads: CACARTDKYEQYF.